This TCR beta chain was retrieved from a study of early T cells in non-severe SARS-CoV-2 infection. This clonotype was seen ten or more times. Researchers tagged individual cDNA molecules with unique molecular identifiers. TCRdb recomputed calls from the 5' RACE reads with MiXCR, one row per CDR3 protein. The sample holds 20,000 to 25,000 distinct CDR3 sequences, around 5% seen once. The sequencing sample was made of whole blood. The receptor comes from an adult who was a healthcare worker with PCR-confirmed SARS-CoV-2 infection or an uninfected control (not recorded which).

The CDR3 DNA is TGTGCCAGCAGCTTTGGTCAGGGTAAGGGCAATCAGCCCCAGCATTTT. This gives the protein CASSFGQGKGNQPQHF. The chain carries TRBV7-9 and TRBJ1-5, with D possibly TRBD1 on 5 matching bases. This CDR3 has 16 residues. CDR1 is SEHNR and CDR2 is FQNEAQ in the germline V gene (reference sequence). V gave up 3 bases and J gave up 2 bases, with 14 bases separating them.